The 19 T cell receptor beta chains below were found in one sample sequenced in a study of blood T cell repertoires in COVID-19. Sequencing used immunoSEQ multiplex PCR; TCRdb keeps in-frame clones, though not all of them. In the table there are some 260,000 clones, approximately 79% of which are singletons. The sample taken for sequencing was peripheral blood. Receptors were obtained from a middle-aged woman with active or convalescent COVID-19.

This chain connects TRBV18 to TRBJ2-1, with TRBD1 identical over 8 bases. Losses at the gene ends were 2 bases for V and 8 bases for J; bases not matched to a gene: 8. CDR3 length: 15 residues. Germline V gives CDR1 KGHSH, CDR2 LQKENI. The CDR3 protein is CASSPSQGAVHEQFF. In DNA form, the CDR3 reads TGTGCCAGCTCACCAAGCCAGGGGGCTGTCCATGAGCAGTTCTTC. The full variable domain, rest sourced from reference TRBV18 and TRBJ2-1, is NAGVMQNPRHLVRRRGQEARLRCSPMKGHSHVYWYRQLPEEGLKFMVYLQKENIIDESGMPKERFSAEFPKEGPSILRIQQVVRGDSAAYFCASSPSQGAVHEQFFGPGTRLTVL.

The chain recombines TRBV4-1 with TRBJ2-7; 7 nucleotides align to TRBD1. With 5 bases clipped from V and 1 base from J, the junction kept 5 bases outside the gene matches. The CDR3 covers 14 residues. Germline assignment: CDR1 MGHRA and CDR2 YSYEKL. The CDR3, as DNA: TGCGCCAGCAGCGAGACAGGGTCTTCCTACGAGCAGTACGTC. It is translated as CASSETGSSYEQYV.

This clone appeared a few times. The chain combines TRBV10-3 with TRBJ1-2; D is perhaps TRBD1 (5 bases). Germline CDR1 is ENHRY and CDR2 is SYGVKD. The CDR3 length is 15 residues. Trimming took off 2 bases at V and 5 bases at J, with 15 bases between the two ends. Written as DNA, the CDR3 is TGTGCCATCAGTGAGCCGGGTGACAGAGTTTATGGCTACACCTTC. It encodes CAISEPGDRVYGYTF.

The chain links TRBV11-2 to TRBJ2-6; perhaps TRBD1 as D (5 bases). Between the trimmed V and J ends, which lost 5 bases and 2 bases, there was a span of 16 bases. From germline, CDR1 is SGHAT and CDR2 FQNNGV. The CDR3 contains 17 residues. CDR3 sequence reads: CASSRLLGAAGANVLTF. The DNA of the CDR3 is TGTGCCAGCAGCAGGCTGCTAGGGGCAGCTGGGGCCAACGTCCTGACTTTC.

The chain links TRBV25-1 to TRBJ1-1; D remains ambiguous. Trimming left V 5 bases short and J 10 bases short, with 20 bases between. The CDR3 runs 14 residues. CDR1 and CDR2 (germline): MGHDK, SYGVNS. CDR3 loop: CASSPSLSASSAFF. CDR3 nucleotide sequence: TGTGCCAGCAGTCCCTCCCTAAGTGCCTCCTCAGCTTTCTTT. The complete variable domain, with remaining parts taken from reference TRBV25-1 and TRBJ1-1, reads EADIYQTPRYLVIGTGKKITLECSQTMGHDKMYWYQQDPGMELHLIHYSYGVNSTEKGDLSSESTVSRIRTEHFPLTLESARPSHTSQYLCASSPSLSASSAFFGQGTRLTVV.

This CDR3 is CAWSPSPGFEQYV. DNA of the CDR3: TGTGCCTGGAGTCCCAGCCCCGGGTTCGAGCAGTACGTC. The chain is built from TRBV30 and TRBJ2-7; the D is unclear. CDR3 length: 13 amino acids. Deletions cut 2 bases from V and 6 bases from J, with 14 bases between. Germline-derived CDR1 and CDR2 are GTSNPN and SVGIG (reference sequence).

This clone showed up just a few times. The CDR3 here is CASSGPAPGVGNTIYF. The DNA of the CDR3 is TGTGCCAGCAGCGGTCCTGCCCCCGGAGTCGGAAACACCATATATTTT. This rearrangement joins TRBV5-8 to TRBJ1-3, with no clear D. Per the germline V gene, CDR1 is SGHTS and CDR2 is YDEGEE. V was pared by 4 bases and J by 4 bases, with 18 bases between. The CDR3 is 16 residues long.

This clone was picked up one time. The V gene is TRBV11-2, the J gene TRBJ2-1; 8 positions match TRBD2. The germline CDR1 and CDR2 sequences are SGHAT and FQNNGV. V gave up 0 bases and J gave up 5 bases; unmatched junction bases: 3. This CDR3 has 15 amino acids. The chain's CDR3 is CASSLDPSGHNEQFF. In DNA, the CDR3 is TGTGCCAGCAGCTTAGATCCTAGCGGGCACAATGAGCAGTTCTTC.

This rearrangement joins TRBV18 to TRBJ1-1; TRBD1 aligns across 11 bases. The germline V gene has CDR1 KGHSH and CDR2 LQKENI. The junction had 7 bases not matched to a gene; V was cut back by 5 bases and J by 5 bases. The CDR3 has 15 amino acids. This CDR3 reads CASSGQGALGTEAFF. As DNA, the CDR3 is TGTGCCAGCTCAGGACAGGGGGCGCTTGGTACTGAAGCTTTCTTT.

The rearrangement links TRBV7-9 to TRBJ1-1; D remains unclear. The CDR3 is made up of 14 amino acids. V gave up 0 bases and J gave up 2 bases, with 7 bases separating them. Germline-derived CDR1 and CDR2 are SEHNR and FQNEAQ (reference sequence). The CDR3 protein is CASSLARVNTEAFF. CDR3 DNA sequence: TGTGCCAGCAGCTTAGCCCGGGTAAACACTGAAGCTTTCTTT.

The chain combines TRBV6-6 with TRBJ1-2; 8 nucleotides line up with TRBD1. J gave up 8 bases and V 7 bases, and 9 bases lay outside the gene matches. The CDR3 extends over 13 amino acids. CDR1 is MNHNY, CDR2 SVGAGI, per germline (reference sequence). In nucleotides, the CDR3 is TGTGCCAGCACCCACCTTGACAGGGGCGGCTACACCTTC. Its protein is CASTHLDRGGYTF.

The gene calls are TRBV10-3 and TRBJ2-1, with TRBD2 as a possible D gene (5 bases). The CDR3 loop spans 12 amino acids. The germline V and J ends were trimmed by 3 bases and 6 bases, with 6 bases remaining between them. From germline, CDR1 is ENHRY and CDR2 SYGVKD. CDR3 sequence reads: CAISDEGNEQFF. CDR3 nucleotide sequence: TGTGCCATCAGTGATGAGGGCAATGAGCAGTTCTTC.

This chain joins TRBV28 and TRBJ1-2; D is possibly TRBD1 (5 bases). V lost 3 bases and J lost 0, with 23 bases in between. From germline, CDR1 is MDHEN and CDR2 SYDVKM. The CDR3 contains 19 residues. The CDR3 sequence is CASSLGSGSWGDANYGYTF. The CDR3 DNA reads TGTGCCAGCAGTTTGGGTTCCGGATCGTGGGGGGACGCTAACTATGGCTACACCTTC.

This clone was recorded a few times. The chain has TRBV30 and TRBJ2-1; D may be TRBD2 (5 bases). V was shortened by 2 bases and J by 9 bases, with 11 bases between the two germline ends. Germline values: CDR1 GTSNPN, CDR2 SVGIG (reference sequence). CDR3 size: 12 residues. The CDR3 DNA sequence: TGTGCCTGGAGTAGCTGGGGAGTTGAGCAGTTCTTC. Its translation is CAWSSWGVEQFF.

This rearrangement joins TRBV12-3 or TRBV12-4 to TRBJ1-2; D is unclear. The V and J ends lost 5 bases and 7 bases respectively, with 11 bases between them. The CDR3 is 12 residues long. CDR3 sequence (DNA): TGTGCCAGCAGTCGCGCCCTGTCTGGCTACACCTTC. Its translation: CASSRALSGYTF.

This sequence joins TRBV5-1 and TRBJ2-3; 10 positions agree with TRBD2. CDR1 is SGHRS and CDR2 is YFSETQ in the germline V gene. Trimming took 0 bases from V and 2 from J; bases not matched to a gene: 6. The CDR3 totals 17 residues. CDR3 nucleotides: TGCGCCAGCAGCTTGGAAACTAGCGGGGATTTCACAGATACGCAGTATTTT. Residues: CASSLETSGDFTDTQYF.

There are many counts of this clone. Other nucleotide sequences in the sample specify the same CDR3. The V call is TRBV27, the J call TRBJ1-2, with TRBD1 matching over 7 bases. Germline V gives CDR1 MNHEY, CDR2 SMNVEV (reference sequence). V lost 6 bases and J lost 0; bases outside the gene matches: 4. This CDR3 has 14 residues. CDR3 in DNA: TGTGCCAGCAGGGTTCAGGGGGCTAACTATGGCTACACCTTC. Translation: CASRVQGANYGYTF.

This clone was observed at least ten times. The chain combines TRBV6-6 with TRBJ1-4; weak D call: TRBD1 (6 bases). Between the trimmed V and J ends, which lost 2 bases and 8 bases, there was a span of 9 bases. Germline V gene lookup returns CDR1 MNHNY and CDR2 SVGAGI (reference sequence). This CDR3 contains 13 residues. CDR3 DNA: TGTGCCAGCAGTTACATAGGGGGAGAAAAACTGTTTTTT. It codes for CASSYIGGEKLFF.

The chain uses TRBV9 and TRBJ1-1; D remains ambiguous. Germline values: CDR1 SGDLS, CDR2 YYNGEE. V lost 0 bases and J lost 2, with 11 bases in between. The CDR3 totals 15 residues. This CDR3 reads CASSVERGSNTEAFF. The DNA of the CDR3 is TGTGCCAGCAGCGTAGAGCGGGGTTCTAACACTGAAGCTTTCTTT.